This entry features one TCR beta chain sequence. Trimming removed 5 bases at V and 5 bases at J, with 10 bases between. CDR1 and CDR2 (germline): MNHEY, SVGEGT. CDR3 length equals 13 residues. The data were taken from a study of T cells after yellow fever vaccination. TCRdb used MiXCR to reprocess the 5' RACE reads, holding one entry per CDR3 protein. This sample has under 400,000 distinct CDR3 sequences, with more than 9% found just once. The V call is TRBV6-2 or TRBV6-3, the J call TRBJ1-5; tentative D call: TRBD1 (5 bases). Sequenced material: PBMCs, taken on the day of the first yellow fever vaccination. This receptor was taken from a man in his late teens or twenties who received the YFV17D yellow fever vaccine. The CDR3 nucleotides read TGTGCCAGCAGTGCAGGGATTTATCAGCCCCAGCATTTT. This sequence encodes CASSAGIYQPQHF.